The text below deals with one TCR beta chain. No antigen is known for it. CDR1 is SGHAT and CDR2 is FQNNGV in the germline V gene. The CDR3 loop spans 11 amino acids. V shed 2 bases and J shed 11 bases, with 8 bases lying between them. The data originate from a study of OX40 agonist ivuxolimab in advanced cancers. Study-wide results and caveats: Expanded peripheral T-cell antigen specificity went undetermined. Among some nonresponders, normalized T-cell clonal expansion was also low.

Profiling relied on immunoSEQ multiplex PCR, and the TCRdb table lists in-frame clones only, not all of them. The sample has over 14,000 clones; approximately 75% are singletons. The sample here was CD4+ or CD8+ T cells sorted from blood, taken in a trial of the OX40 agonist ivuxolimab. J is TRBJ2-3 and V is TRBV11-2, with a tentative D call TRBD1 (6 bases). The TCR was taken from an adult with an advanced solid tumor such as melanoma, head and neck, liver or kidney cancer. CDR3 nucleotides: TGTGCCAGCAGCTTAAGGGGGATGCAGTATTTT. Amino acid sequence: CASSLRGMQYF.